One sample yielded the 20 T cell receptor beta chains listed below, sequenced in a study of CD8+CD57+ T cells in acquired aplastic anemia. Genomic DNA, the template, was used for profiling of the TCR beta VDJ and CDR3. Using its own MiXCR run on the reads, TCRdb lists one record per CDR3 protein. The repertoire consists of some 180,000 distinct CDR3 sequences, with about three fifths occurring once and the leading ten covering roughly 46%. It was patients with CD8+CD57+ cell expansion by flow cytometry who were chosen for sequencing. The sequencing sample was made of sorted CD4+, CD8+, or CD8+CD57+ T cells (not recorded which) from PBMCs. Receptors were obtained from a human donor with aplastic anemia.

The chain carries TRBV7-9 and TRBJ2-5, with 11 bases lining up with TRBD2. This CDR3 has 14 amino acids. The ends lost 6 bases at V and 2 bases at J; junction bases unmatched: 2. Germline assignment: CDR1 SEHNR and CDR2 FQNEAQ (reference sequence). CDR3: CASSPSGGQETQYF. CDR3 nucleotide sequence: TGTGCCAGCAGTCCTAGCGGGGGGCAAGAGACCCAGTACTTC.

This clonotype was found a few times. One junction end disagrees with the germline gene, perhaps due to a read error. The V gene is TRBV6-5, the J gene TRBJ2-2; D perhaps matches TRBD2 (5 bases). The CDR3 is 12 residues long. Germline V gene sequence: CDR1 MNHEY, CDR2 SVGAGI. CDR3 region: CASSDYTGELSF. CDR3 DNA sequence: TGTGCCAGCAGTGACTACACCGGGGAGCTGTCTTTT.

The V and J genes are TRBV15 and TRBJ1-3, with TRBD1 matching 8 bases. Unmatched junction bases numbered 3, after V lost 4 bases and J lost 4 bases. CDR3 length equals 14 residues. Germline V lookup: CDR1 LNHNV, CDR2 YYDKDF (reference sequence). In nucleotides, the CDR3 is TGTGCCACCAGCACCAGGACAGGGGGAAACACCATATATTTT. Protein product: CATSTRTGGNTIYF.

This clonotype was recorded a few times. The genes are TRBV15 and TRBJ1-2; perhaps TRBD1 as D (6 bases). V gave up 6 bases and J gave up 3 bases, with 11 bases separating them. The CDR3 loop spans 13 amino acids. The germline V gene encodes CDR1 LNHNV and CDR2 YYDKDF (reference sequence). CDR3 residues: CATSNRVDYGYTF. The CDR3 DNA reads as TGTGCCACCAGTAACAGGGTGGACTATGGCTACACCTTC.

The V gene is TRBV24-1, the J gene TRBJ2-2; unclear D gene. CDR3 size: 15 residues. CDR1 is KGHDR, CDR2 SFDVKD, per germline. V was pared by 2 bases and J by 2 bases, with 8 bases between. The CDR3 protein is CATSDSHLNTGELFF. The CDR3 DNA is TGTGCCACCAGTGATTCCCACTTAAACACCGGGGAGCTGTTTTTT.

The rearrangement joins TRBV7-2 to TRBJ2-1, with D possibly being TRBD1 or TRBD2 (6 bases each). Deletions cut 5 bases from V and 8 bases from J, with 19 bases between. Germline CDR1 and CDR2: SGHTA and FQGNSA. The CDR3 is 15 residues long. The DNA for the CDR3 is TGTGCCAGCAGCCCCGGTTGGGGGGCGCGCTATGAGCAGTTCTTC. Amino acid sequence: CASSPGWGARYEQFF.

J is TRBJ2-3 and V is TRBV7-2, with D uncertain. Trimming took off 3 bases at V and 4 bases at J, with 5 bases between the two ends. CDR1 and CDR2 from the germline V gene are SGHTA and FQGNSA. This CDR3 is 12 amino acids long. The CDR3 nucleotides are TGTGCCAGCAGCTTTGTCCCAGATACGCAGTATTTT. Translation gives CASSFVPDTQYF.

The chain employs TRBV9 and TRBJ1-1; D remains ambiguous. This CDR3 spans 15 amino acids. The germline gives CDR1 SGDLS, CDR2 YYNGEE. V lost 4 bases and J lost 0, with 13 bases in between. CDR3 amino acids: CASSLGWLMNTEAFF. CDR3 nucleotide sequence: TGTGCCAGCAGCTTAGGTTGGCTAATGAACACTGAAGCTTTCTTT.

This rearrangement joins TRBV5-1 to TRBJ2-1; D uncertain. There are 16 residues in the CDR3. Deletions cut 5 bases from V and 0 bases from J, with 15 bases between. From germline, CDR1 is SGHRS and CDR2 YFSETQ. CDR3 region: CASSVGTVSSYNEQFF. In DNA, the CDR3 is TGCGCCAGCAGTGTCGGAACGGTGAGCTCCTACAATGAGCAGTTCTTC.

This clonotype came up a few times. The rearrangement uses TRBV10-1 and TRBJ1-5; D is possibly TRBD1 (5 bases). This CDR3 region has 13 residues. V was trimmed by 6 bases and J by 7 bases, leaving 13 bases between them. CDR1 is WNHNN, CDR2 SYGVQD, per germline (reference sequence). For the CDR3, the DNA is TGCGCCAGCAGCAAAACACAGGAACAGCCCCAGCATTTT. Its protein is CASSKTQEQPQHF.

The chain joins TRBV15 to TRBJ2-5, with D perhaps assigned TRBD1 or TRBD2 (5 bases each). Germline CDR1 and CDR2: LNHNV and YYDKDF (reference sequence). V was shortened by 5 bases and J by 1 base, with 20 bases between the two germline ends. This CDR3 spans 17 amino acids. The CDR3 sequence is CATSGGEENRLQETQYF. As DNA, the CDR3 is TGTGCCACCAGCGGAGGAGAGGAGAACAGGCTCCAAGAGACCCAGTACTTC.

This clonotype has a count of ten or more. The chain uses TRBV10-1 and TRBJ2-3; D not resolved. Looked up from germline, CDR1 is WNHNN and CDR2 is SYGVQD (reference sequence). The CDR3 runs to 13 residues. V was trimmed by 6 bases and J by 1 base, leaving 8 bases between them. This CDR3 reads CASREGGTDTQYF. The CDR3 coding sequence is TGCGCCAGCAGAGAAGGTGGCACAGATACGCAGTATTTT.

V gene TRBV10-3 combines with J gene TRBJ2-7; TRBD2 matches at 7 bases. The germline gives CDR1 ENHRY, CDR2 SYGVKD. With 0 bases clipped from V and 9 bases from J, the junction kept 5 bases outside the gene matches. CDR3 size: 13 residues. The chain's CDR3 is CAISESPSGGQYF. The DNA for the CDR3 is TGTGCCATCAGTGAGTCGCCTTCGGGAGGGCAGTACTTC.

V is TRBV2 and J is TRBJ2-3; no reliable D call. This CDR3 has 13 amino acids. The V gene lost 4 bases and the J gene lost 2 bases, with 7 bases spanning the gap. The germline CDR1 and CDR2 sequences are SNHLY and FYNNEI. This CDR3 is CASSGRVTDTQYF. DNA of the CDR3: TGTGCCAGCAGTGGTAGAGTCACAGATACGCAGTATTTT.

This clonotype was seen repeatedly, ten times or more. The chain joins TRBV19 to TRBJ1-2, with D perhaps matching TRBD1 (6 bases). CDR3 size: 12 residues. In germline, CDR1 is LNHDA, CDR2 SQIVND (reference sequence). Between the trimmed V and J ends, which lost 4 bases and 8 bases, there was a span of 11 bases. The CDR3 DNA reads TGTGCCAGTAGTACCGGGGGCGGGGGCTACACCTTC. Residues: CASSTGGGGYTF.

This clonotype has a handful of counts. The chain uses TRBV29-1 and TRBJ2-7; 8 bases are a match to TRBD2. Germline assignment: CDR1 SQVTM and CDR2 ANQGSEA. CDR3 size: 14 residues. V lost 6 bases, J lost 2 bases, and 9 bases stayed unmatched. CDR3 sequence: CSVLLSGGPYEQYF. CDR3 DNA sequence: TGCAGCGTCCTTCTCTCGGGAGGGCCCTACGAGCAGTACTTC.

V is TRBV9 and J is TRBJ2-3, with 8 positions matching TRBD2. V lost 5 bases, J lost 2 bases, and 13 bases stayed unmatched. There are 17 residues in the CDR3. Germline loops: CDR1 SGDLS, CDR2 YYNGEE. The CDR3 loop is CASSPLVSGGTTDTQYF. In DNA, the CDR3 is TGTGCCAGCAGTCCCCTGGTAAGCGGGGGTACCACAGATACGCAGTATTTT. Full variable domain (missing parts from reference TRBV9 and TRBJ2-3): DSGVTQTPKHLITATGQRVTLRCSPRSGDLSVYWYQQSLDQGLQFLIQYYNGEERAKGNILERFSAQQFPDLHSELNLSSLELGDSALYFCASSPLVSGGTTDTQYFGPGTRLTVL.

This clonotype was found a few times. The final CDR3 position lacks the conserved phenylalanine or tryptophan, pointing to a likely read error. It is unclear where the CDR3 begins or ends on the DNA, so no DNA is shown, and the CDR3 is as TCRdb lists it. The chain uses TRBV20-1 and TRBJ2-5; the table's D call, TRBD2, was not checked against the DNA. Germline lookup yields CDR1 DFQATT and CDR2 SNEGSKA (reference sequence). The length of the CDR3 is 8 amino acids, counting both ends. CDR3 sequence: CSARDGRG.

This rearrangement joins TRBV14 to TRBJ2-7, with D possibly being TRBD1 (5 bases). The CDR3 sequence is 15 residues long. CDR1 is SGHDN and CDR2 is FVKESK in the germline V gene. V dropped 0 bases and J dropped 0 bases, with 9 bases sitting between them. In DNA form, the CDR3 reads TGTGCCAGCAGCCAAGATCCCGGACACTCCTACGAGCAGTACTTC. Protein: CASSQDPGHSYEQYF.

The sample holds one count of this clonotype. This sequence joins TRBV4-2 and TRBJ2-1; 15 nucleotides align to TRBD2. V lost 5 bases to trimming and J lost 9 bases; unmatched junction nucleotides: 5. The CDR3 length is 15 residues. In germline, CDR1 is LGHNA, CDR2 YNFKEQ. The CDR3 loop reads CASSFGTSGRPEQFF. In DNA, the CDR3 is TGTGCCAGCAGCTTTGGGACTAGCGGGAGGCCTGAGCAGTTCTTC.